This is a list of T cell receptor beta chains from one sample in a study of blood T cell repertoires in COVID-19. Clones were read by immunoSEQ multiplex PCR, and TCRdb kept only the in-frame ones, dropping some. This table has around 160,000 clones, about 86% appearing once. Input material: peripheral blood. The receptors derive from a woman between 65 and 79 years old with COVID-19, enrolled during active disease. Both conserved end residues are part of each CDR3. The D gene is left open where the match is weak. Some rows have no size entry. The others give once, few or many, or a class for an expanded clone.

clone_size	v_call	d_call	j_call	cdr3_nt	cdr3_aa
NA	TRBV7-3	NA	TRBJ2-5	TGTGCCAGCAGCTTAGGGGGGCAAGAGACCCAGTACTTC	CASSLGGQETQYF
once	TRBV7-9	NA	TRBJ1-6	TGTGCCAGCAGCTTATACTTAACAGGGAGCTCCTATAATTCACCCCTCCACTTT	CASSLYLTGSSYNSPLHF
NA	TRBV2	NA	TRBJ2-1	TGTGCCAGCAGTGATCCGTCACTAGCTAGCTCCTACAATGAGCAGTTCTTC	CASSDPSLASSYNEQFF
NA	TRBV19	NA	TRBJ2-1	TGTGCCACAAGGACACCCTCATACAATGAGCAGTTCTTC	CATRTPSYNEQFF
NA	TRBV7-3	NA	TRBJ2-4	TGTGCCAGCAGCACTAAACAAGTAAACATTCAGTACTTC	CASSTKQVNIQYF
NA	TRBV20-1	NA	TRBJ2-7	TGCAGTGCCCCACAGTTCTACGAGCAGTACTTC	CSAPQFYEQYF
few	TRBV6-5	NA	TRBJ1-4	TGTGCCAGCAGTTACTCGAGCCGGGTTGGTGAAAAACTGTTTTTT	CASSYSSRVGEKLFF
once	TRBV6-6	TRBD1	TRBJ2-1	TGTGCCAGCAGTGACAGGGACCCCTACAATGAGCAGTTCTTC	CASSDRDPYNEQFF
once	TRBV5-1	NA	TRBJ1-4	TGCGCCAGCAGCCCCCTCGATGTTTCGTACTCAACTAATGAAAAACTGTTTTTT	CASSPLDVSYSTNEKLFF
NA	TRBV5-4	TRBD1	TRBJ1-6	TGTGCCAGCAGCCTACAGGGGTATAATTCACCCCTCCACTTT	CASSLQGYNSPLHF
NA	TRBV30	NA	TRBJ1-2	TGTGCCTGGAGCCCCGGGGGGGGGCAGGGTGGCTACACCTTC	CAWSPGGGQGGYTF
once	TRBV19	TRBD1	TRBJ1-3	TGTGCCAGTATGGGGCCAAGACAGGGGCGCTCTGGAAACACCATATATTTT	CASMGPRQGRSGNTIYF